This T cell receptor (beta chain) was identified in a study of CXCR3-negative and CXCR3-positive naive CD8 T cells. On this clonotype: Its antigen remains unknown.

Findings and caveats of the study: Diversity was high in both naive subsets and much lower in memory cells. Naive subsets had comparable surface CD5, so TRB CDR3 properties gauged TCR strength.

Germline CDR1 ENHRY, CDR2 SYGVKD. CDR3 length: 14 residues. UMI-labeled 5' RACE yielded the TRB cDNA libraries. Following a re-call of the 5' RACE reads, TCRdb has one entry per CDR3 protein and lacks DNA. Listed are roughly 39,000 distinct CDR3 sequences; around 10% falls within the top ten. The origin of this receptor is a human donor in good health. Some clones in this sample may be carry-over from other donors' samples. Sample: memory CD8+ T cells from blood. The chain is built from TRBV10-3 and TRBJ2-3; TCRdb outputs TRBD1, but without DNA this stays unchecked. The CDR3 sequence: CASRDGTDTDTQYF.